What follows is one T cell receptor beta chain and its context. The target antigen is unknown. The data derive from a study of blood T cells in healthy people across ages. About the study: Through template switching, about one barcoded beta molecule was captured per two T cells, as measured in model experiments. Study-wide findings and caveats: The study found more naive CD4+ cells and higher diversity in long-lived than aged donors.

The authors ran a second PCR of roughly 6 to 12 cycles using a sample-barcoded 5' primer and a J-beta primer mix. A 12-random-nucleotide template-switch adaptor tagged each cDNA molecule. Each CDR3 protein gets one entry after TCRdb re-called the 5' RACE reads with MiXCR. The data contain around 780,000 distinct CDR3 sequences, approximately 60% of them singletons. The germline CDR1 and CDR2 sequences are SGHTA and FQGNSA. The CDR3 sequence is 16 residues long. V lost 4 bases and J lost 14, with 24 bases in between. The sample comprised blood. The V gene is TRBV7-2, the J gene TRBJ1-6; D is ambiguous. The source of this sequence is a man aged 35-49 years in good health. The DNA for the CDR3 is TGTGCCAGCAGCTCCCCAGTGGGCGGGCGCCGAACGTCCCTCCACTTT. Protein: CASSSPVGGRRTSLHF.